The clone carrying this TCR beta chain was recorded a few times. Its antigen is undetermined. Other DNA sequences from this sample encode an identical CDR3 as well. These data are taken from a study of cytomegalovirus exposure and HLA in healthy donors. In the study overall: In a later analysis, it was reported that the 90 to 150 validation repertoires had been produced on the same platform as the roughly 610 repertoires belonging to the first cohort.

Clones were read by immunoSEQ multiplex PCR, and TCRdb kept only the in-frame ones, dropping some. The table records about 360,000 clones, 75% to 90% of them present only once. The CDR3 has 13 residues. CDR1 is MGHRA, CDR2 YSYEKL, per germline. The V end lost 1 base, the J end lost 2 bases, and 5 bases lay between the germline ends. Study results and limitations: Reports showed the classifier diagnosing cytomegalovirus status with high specificity and sensitivity. Subsequent analysis found a tendency for first-cohort TCR clusters to co-occur within the 120 or so validation repertoires. In vitro testing confirmed a few CMV-associated chains as specific for CMV antigens.

The specimen was PBMCs. This receptor was identified in a woman in her late teens or twenties in good health and CMV-seronegative. This chain connects TRBV4-1 to TRBJ1-1; D gene uncertain. The CDR3 sequence: CASSQAVNTEAFF. The CDR3 coding sequence is TGCGCCAGCAGCCAAGCGGTAAACACTGAAGCTTTCTTT.